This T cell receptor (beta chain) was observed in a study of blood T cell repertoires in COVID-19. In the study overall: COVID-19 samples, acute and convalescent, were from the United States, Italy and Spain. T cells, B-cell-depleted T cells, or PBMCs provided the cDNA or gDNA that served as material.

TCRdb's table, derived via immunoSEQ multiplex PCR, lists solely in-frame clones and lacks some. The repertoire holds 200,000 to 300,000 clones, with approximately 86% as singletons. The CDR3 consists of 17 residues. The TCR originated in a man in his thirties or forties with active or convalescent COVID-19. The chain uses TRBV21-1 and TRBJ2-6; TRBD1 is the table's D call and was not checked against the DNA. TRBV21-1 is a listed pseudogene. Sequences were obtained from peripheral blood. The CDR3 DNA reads TGTGCCAGCAGCAAGAGGGGACACTACTCTGGGGCCAACGTCCTGACTTTC. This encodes CASSKRGHYSGANVLTF.